Below, 32 T cell receptor beta chains from the same sample are listed, as sequenced in a study of molecular identifiers for immune sequencing clone quantification. TCRdb used MiXCR to reprocess the PCR reads, holding one entry per CDR3 protein. The sample includes about 97,000 distinct CDR3 sequences, approximately 25% of them seen just once. The sequenced sample was naive CD8+ T cells from blood, with Jurkat cell RNA spiked in. As for subset: FACS-sorted CD8+CD4-CCR7+CD45RA+ naive T cells. All receptors come from a human donor in good health. Some libraries in this study had Jurkat cell RNA spiked in.

This clonotype occurred a few times. This chain links TRBV9 with TRBJ2-1; 7 positions agree with TRBD1. The CDR3 has 14 amino acids. The trim removed 1 base at V and 8 bases at J, leaving 6 bases unmatched. Per germline, CDR1 SGDLS and CDR2 YYNGEE. In DNA form, the CDR3 reads TGTGCCAGCAGCGTACAGGGGGACATATATGAGCAGTTCTTC. Its protein is CASSVQGDIYEQFF.

On this clonotype itself: The junction differs from germline at one of its ends, possibly a read error. The V call is TRBV7-9, the J call TRBJ2-7, with TRBD1 as a possible D gene (7 bases). This CDR3 region has 15 residues. Germline values: CDR1 SEHNR, CDR2 FQNEAQ (reference sequence). CDR3: CAGSPRDRTVYEQYF. CDR3 nucleotide sequence: TGCGCCGGCAGCCCGCGGGACAGAACGGTTTACGAGCAGTACTTC.

As regards this clonotype: Being one base from a much bigger clone, this may be a read error. The gene calls are TRBV5-6 and TRBJ1-5; D is unresolved. Trimming took off 0 bases at V and 6 bases at J, with 7 bases between the two ends. The CDR3 is made up of 13 amino acids. Germline CDR1 is SGHDT and CDR2 is YYEEEE. CDR3 region: CASSLALAQPQHF. In DNA, the CDR3 is TGTGCCAGCAGCTTGGCCTTGGCTCAGCCCCAGCATTTT.

The V call is TRBV3-1, the J call TRBJ1-4; TRBD1 might be the D (6 bases). The V gene's germline CDR1 is LGHDT and CDR2 YNNKEL (reference sequence). This CDR3 is built from 13 residues. Trimming took 4 bases from V and 9 from J, leaving 12 bases between them. CDR3 sequence reads: CASSPQQGQKLFF. The DNA for the CDR3 is TGTGCCAGCAGCCCGCAGCAGGGGCAAAAACTGTTTTTT.

This chain connects TRBV6-4 to TRBJ2-1; 8 nucleotides align to TRBD2. V lost 3 bases to trimming and J lost 3 bases; unmatched junction nucleotides: 7. This CDR3 contains 16 residues. The germline CDR1 and CDR2 sequences are MRHNA and SNTAGT. The CDR3 sequence is CASSDSGNINYNEQFF. The CDR3 DNA reads TGTGCCAGCAGTGATAGCGGGAATATCAACTACAATGAGCAGTTCTTC.

The gene calls are TRBV19 and TRBJ2-7, with a tentative D call TRBD2 (5 bases). With 3 bases removed from V and 2 bases from J, the gap between germline ends came to 14 bases. This CDR3 comprises 15 residues. Germline lookup yields CDR1 LNHDA and CDR2 SQIVND (reference sequence). For the CDR3, the DNA is TGTGCCAGTAGTATCAGTCATCCCGGGGCCTACGAGCAGTACTTC. This translates into CASSISHPGAYEQYF.

With respect to this clonotype: A single base separates this from a much larger clone, so it may be a read error. The chain combines TRBV6-2 or TRBV6-3 with TRBJ1-5, with unresolved D. The germline V gene encodes CDR1 MNHEY and CDR2 SVGEGT. The CDR3 covers 12 residues. The V end was cut by 8 bases, the J end by 15 bases, with 20 bases between. The CDR3 loop reads CASLDGMTSVHF. The CDR3 DNA reads TGTGCCAGCCTGGACGGAATGACCTCAGTGCATTTT.

This clonotype was observed at least ten times. The chain combines TRBV27 with TRBJ1-2; weak D call: TRBD1 (6 bases). This CDR3 has 14 amino acids. Germline V gives CDR1 MNHEY, CDR2 SMNVEV (reference sequence). V gave up 2 bases and J gave up 4 bases, with 11 bases separating them. In DNA form, the CDR3 reads TGTGCCAGCAGTTTAGGGAGAGGGGGCTATGGCTACACCTTC. Translating it yields CASSLGRGGYGYTF.

This clonotype was seen repeatedly, ten times or more. This sequence joins TRBV27 and TRBJ2-3, with D possibly TRBD1 on 5 matching bases. The CDR3 spans 19 residues. Germline V CDR1 and CDR2: MNHEY, SMNVEV (reference sequence). Trimming shortened V by 3 bases and J by 0 bases, and 22 bases separated the two germline ends. CDR3 residues: CASSFLGVLQDPSTDTQYF. DNA for the CDR3: TGTGCCAGCAGTTTCCTAGGGGTGTTACAGGACCCTAGCACAGATACGCAGTATTTT.

With respect to this clonotype: One base away lies a much larger clone, so this may be a sequencing read error. This chain uses TRBV18 with TRBJ2-7; D unclear. In germline, CDR1 is KGHSH, CDR2 LQKENI. The CDR3 runs 13 residues. This CDR3 reads CAGSTASTYEQYF. CDR3 nucleotide sequence: TGTGCCGGCTCAACTGCCTCGACCTACGAGCAGTACTTC. The whole variable domain, filled in from reference TRBV18 and TRBJ2-7, reads NAGVMQNPRHLVRRRGQEARLRCSPMKGHSHVYWYRQLPEEGLKFMVYLQKENIIDESGMPKERFSAEFPKEGPSILRIQQVVRGDSAAYFCAGSTASTYEQYFGPGTRLTVT.

This clonotype was observed many times. J is TRBJ1-1 and V is TRBV20-1; tentative D call: TRBD1 (5 bases). The V and J ends lost 5 bases and 2 bases respectively, with 15 bases between them. CDR1 is DFQATT and CDR2 is SNEGSKA in the germline V gene (reference sequence). The CDR3 sequence is 14 residues long. The CDR3 sequence: CSAFLLGGNTEAFF. The CDR3 coding sequence is TGCAGTGCTTTCCTTTTGGGGGGAAACACTGAAGCTTTCTTT.

This clonotype was counted ten times or more. The rearrangement uses TRBV4-1 and TRBJ1-5, with D hard to call. Trimming removed 0 bases from V and 3 bases from J, with 9 bases in between. There are 15 residues in the CDR3. CDR1 is MGHRA and CDR2 is YSYEKL in the germline V gene. CDR3 amino acids: CASSQDRTYNQPQHF. CDR3 sequence (DNA): TGCGCCAGCAGCCAAGATCGGACCTACAATCAGCCCCAGCATTTT.

This clonotype came up many times. The V call is TRBV20-1, the J call TRBJ2-7; perhaps TRBD2 as D (6 bases). The CDR3 totals 13 residues. Germline assignment: CDR1 DFQATT and CDR2 SNEGSKA (reference sequence). V lost 3 bases and J 3 bases, leaving 12 bases between the germline ends. DNA for the CDR3: TGCAGTGCTAGTTCGGGGGAGCGCTACGAGCAGTACTTC. It codes for CSASSGERYEQYF.

The sample holds one count of this clonotype. Lacking the conserved final phenylalanine or tryptophan, this CDR3 likely reflects a read error. This chain links TRBV12-3 or TRBV12-4 with TRBJ2-1, with D possibly TRBD2 on 7 matching bases. Trimming pared 9 bases from V and 13 bases from J, leaving 25 bases between. The CDR3 totals 14 residues. The CDR3 nucleotides read TGTGCCAGTAGATTAGAGGGGGGGGCAAGGGAACAGTTCTGC. This gives the protein CASRLEGGAREQFC.

This clonotype showed up many times. The gene calls are TRBV10-3 and TRBJ2-7, with D hard to call. CDR3 length equals 14 residues. The V gene lost 6 bases and the J gene lost 0 bases, with 12 bases spanning the gap. Germline V gene lookup returns CDR1 ENHRY and CDR2 SYGVKD. Here the CDR3 reads CAISPDDRSYEQYF. CDR3 bases: TGTGCCATCAGCCCGGATGACCGCTCCTACGAGCAGTACTTC.

This chain connects TRBV4-1 to TRBJ1-1; D perhaps matches TRBD1 (5 bases). Germline assignment: CDR1 MGHRA and CDR2 YSYEKL. V dropped 8 bases and J dropped 4 bases, with 23 bases sitting between them. The CDR3 sequence is 16 residues long. The DNA for the CDR3 is TGCGCCAGCCGCCGACGGGGGGGAGGGGAAGGCACTGAAGCTTTCTTT. Its translation: CASRRRGGGEGTEAFF.

With respect to this clonotype: A much larger clone is a single base away; this may be a read error. CDR3: CASSQGNRGIRKDTETFF. For the CDR3, the DNA is TGCGCCAGCAGCCAAGGGAACAGGGGAATCAGGAAGGATACTGAAACTTTCTTT. The chain has TRBV4-1 and TRBJ1-1; 7 bases line up with TRBD1. Germline-derived CDR1 and CDR2 are MGHRA and YSYEKL. CDR3 length equals 18 residues.

This clonotype was counted ten times or more. This chain links TRBV5-6 with TRBJ1-4, with TRBD1 identical over 7 bases. Germline V CDR1 and CDR2: SGHDT, YYEEEE. This CDR3 has 16 residues. V trimming: 4 bases; J trimming: 2 bases; junction bases outside the gene matches: 8. The DNA for the CDR3 is TGTGCCAGCAGCCCGACCAGGGGGTCGACTAATGAAAAACTGTTTTTT. Its protein product is CASSPTRGSTNEKLFF.

This clonotype was seen a handful of times. J is TRBJ2-7 and V is TRBV13; 9 bases map to TRBD1. The germline V gene encodes CDR1 PRHDT and CDR2 FYEKMQ (reference sequence). The CDR3 sequence is 14 residues long. With V trimmed by 5 bases and J by 4 bases, 6 bases remained unmatched. CDR3 DNA sequence: TGTGCCAGCAGCCCCCCGGACAGGGGTTACGAGCAGTACTTC. This gives the protein CASSPPDRGYEQYF.

This clonotype came up many times. This rearrangement joins TRBV5-6 to TRBJ2-5; D unresolved. The CDR3 spans 14 residues. The germline CDR1 and CDR2 sequences are SGHDT and YYEEEE. Trimming removed 0 bases from V and 3 bases from J, with 9 bases in between. The CDR3 DNA reads TGTGCCAGCAGCTTGGAAGACAACGAAGAGACCCAGTACTTC. As protein: CASSLEDNEETQYF.

The sample holds many counts of this clonotype. The CDR3 region has the DNA TGTGCCAGCAGCTTAAGGGATGGTTTAAACTGGCAGCCTTCCAAAAACATTCAGTACTTC. It specifies CASSLRDGLNWQPSKNIQYF. The genes are TRBV7-3 and TRBJ2-4; no definite D call. From germline, CDR1 is SGHTA and CDR2 FQGTGA. The CDR3 contains 20 residues. V dropped 1 base and J dropped 2 bases, with 24 bases sitting between them.

This clonotype has a count of ten or more. The chain links TRBV5-4 to TRBJ2-1; D is unclear. The CDR3 has 15 amino acids. V shed 2 bases and J shed 4 bases, with 13 bases lying between them. Per the germline V gene, CDR1 is SGHNT and CDR2 is YYREEE (reference sequence). The CDR3 loop is CASSFGLSSYNEQFF. The CDR3 DNA sequence: TGTGCCAGCAGCTTCGGCCTCTCCAGTTACAATGAGCAGTTCTTC.

With regard to this clonotype: This clone may be a read error of a much larger clone one base away. The chain has TRBV19 and TRBJ2-7, with TRBD1 matching over 7 bases. Germline CDR1 reads LNHDA; CDR2 reads SQIVND (reference sequence). This CDR3 is 14 amino acids long. J was trimmed by 2 bases and V by 2 bases; bases with no gene match: 3. The DNA for the CDR3 is TGTGCCAGTAGTATAAGGGGGACAGCCTACGAGCAGTACTTC. This encodes CASSIRGTAYEQYF.

In its sample, this clonotype was seen many times. J is TRBJ2-3 and V is TRBV2; 10 bases map to TRBD2. This CDR3 is 16 amino acids long. Trimming at V came to 1 base and at J to 2 bases, leaving 3 bases not matched to a gene. Looked up from germline, CDR1 is SNHLY and CDR2 is FYNNEI. The CDR3 DNA is TGTGCCAGCAGTGAAGGCGGACTAGCGGCCACAGATACGCAGTATTTT. Its protein product is CASSEGGLAATDTQYF. The variable domain in full, completed from reference TRBV2 and TRBJ2-3, reads EPEVTQTPSHQVTQMGQEVILRCVPISNHLYFYWYRQILGQKVEFLVSFYNNEISEKSEIFDDQFSVERPDGSNFTLKIRSTKLEDSAMYFCASSEGGLAATDTQYFGPGTRLTVL.

There are many counts of this clonotype. The chain links TRBV12-3 or TRBV12-4 to TRBJ1-1; D is perhaps TRBD1 (6 bases). There are 14 residues in the CDR3. Trimming cost V 8 bases and J 8 bases, with 21 bases left between them. This CDR3 reads CASLSWGPTGEAFF. The CDR3 region has the DNA TGTGCCAGCTTGAGTTGGGGGCCTACGGGGGAAGCTTTCTTT.

Comment on this clonotype: Because the CDR3 is missing its conserved closing phenylalanine or tryptophan, this is likely a read error. This chain links TRBV9 with TRBJ2-1; TRBD2 matches 11 bases. The CDR3 extends over 16 amino acids. Unmatched junction bases numbered 5, after V lost 4 bases and J lost 2 bases. The germline CDR1 and CDR2 sequences are SGDLS and YYNGEE. The CDR3 DNA reads as TGTGCCAGCAGCCCCCGACTAGCGGGAACCTACAATGAGCAGTTCCTC. Amino acid sequence: CASSPRLAGTYNEQFL.

The CDR3 coding sequence is TGTGCCTGGAGTCCAGGGGTGAGCAATCAGCCCCAGCATTTT. As protein: CAWSPGVSNQPQHF. This chain links TRBV30 with TRBJ1-5; possibly TRBD1 for D (6 bases). This CDR3 is built from 14 residues. CDR1 and CDR2 from the germline V gene are GTSNPN and SVGIG (reference sequence). V was trimmed by 2 bases and J by 1 base, leaving 9 bases between them.

The chain recombines TRBV7-8 with TRBJ2-5; D remains unclear. Germline values: CDR1 SGHVS, CDR2 FQNEAQ. The CDR3 runs 12 residues. The V end was cut by 2 bases, the J end by 5 bases, with 6 bases between. CDR3 region: CASSLSWETQYF. In nucleotides, the CDR3 is TGTGCCAGCAGCTTATCCTGGGAGACCCAGTACTTC.

This clonotype has at least ten counts. The CDR3 region is CASSQVLRGGRNEQFF. CDR3 nucleotides: TGCGCCAGCAGCCAAGTCTTGCGGGGGGGCAGGAATGAGCAGTTCTTC. V is TRBV4-1 and J is TRBJ2-1; 9 nucleotides match TRBD2. V lost 1 base to trimming and J lost 7 bases; unmatched junction nucleotides: 8. This CDR3 has 16 residues. CDR1 MGHRA and CDR2 YSYEKL come from the germline V gene.

This clonotype has just one count. A much larger clone lies one base from this, so it may be a read error. CDR3 in DNA: TGTGCCAGCATCGGACTAGCGGGGGGGGCTAGCACAGATACGCAGTATTTT. It encodes CASIGLAGGASTDTQYF. V usage is TRBV7-9 and J usage is TRBJ2-3; 15 nucleotides align to TRBD2. Germline assignment: CDR1 SEHNR and CDR2 FQNEAQ (reference sequence). Germline trimming cut 7 bases from V and 0 bases from J; bases unmatched to any gene: 5. The CDR3 loop spans 17 amino acids.

This clonotype has ten or more counts. CDR3 region: CASSVAGWDVEQYF. DNA for the CDR3: TGTGCCAGCAGCGTAGCGGGATGGGACGTGGAGCAGTACTTC. The V gene is TRBV9, the J gene TRBJ2-7; the D gene could be TRBD1 or TRBD2 (5 bases each). The CDR3 is 14 residues long. The V gene's germline CDR1 is SGDLS and CDR2 YYNGEE. Trimming took off 0 bases at V and 7 bases at J, with 14 bases between the two ends.

This clonotype was observed many times. The J gene is TRBJ2-7, the V gene TRBV6-2 or TRBV6-3, with D hard to call. Per the germline V gene, CDR1 is MNHEY and CDR2 is SVGEGT. The ends were cut back, 0 bases at V and 2 bases at J, with 5 bases in the middle. The CDR3 has 13 amino acids. The DNA of the CDR3 is TGTGCCAGCAGTTACTCCGGCCCCTACGAGCAGTACTTC. This codes for CASSYSGPYEQYF.